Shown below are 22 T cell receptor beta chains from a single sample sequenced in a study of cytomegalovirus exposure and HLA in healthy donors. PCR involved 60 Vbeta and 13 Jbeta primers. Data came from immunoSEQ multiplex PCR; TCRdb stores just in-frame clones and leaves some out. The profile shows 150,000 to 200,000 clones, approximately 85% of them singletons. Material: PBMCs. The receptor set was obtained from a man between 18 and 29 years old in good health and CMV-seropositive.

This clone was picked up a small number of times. The CDR3: CASSPTHTLLQPQHF. In nucleotides, the CDR3 is TGTGCCAGCTCCCCTACCCATACGTTGCTTCAGCCCCAGCATTTT. V and J are TRBV18 and TRBJ1-5; D is undetermined. The germline V and J ends were trimmed by 6 bases and 6 bases, with 18 bases remaining between them. The CDR3 extends over 15 amino acids. Per germline, CDR1 KGHSH and CDR2 LQKENI.

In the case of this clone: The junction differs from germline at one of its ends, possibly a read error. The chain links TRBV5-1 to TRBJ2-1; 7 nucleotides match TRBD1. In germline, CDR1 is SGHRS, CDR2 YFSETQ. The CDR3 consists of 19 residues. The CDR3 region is CASSLGDRAPFLSYNERFF. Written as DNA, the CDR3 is TGCGCCAGCAGCTTGGGAGACAGGGCCCCTTTTTTGTCCTACAATGAGCGGTTCTTC. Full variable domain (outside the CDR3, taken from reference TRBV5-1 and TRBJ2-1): KAGVTQTPRYLIKTRGQQVTLSCSPISGHRSVSWYQQTPGQGLQFLFEYFSETQRNKGNFPGRFSGRQFSNSRSEMNVSTLELGDSALYLCASSLGDRAPFLSYNERFFGPGTRLTVL.

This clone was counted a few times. CDR3 residues: CASSSGSPQYEQFF. The DNA of the CDR3 is TGTGCCAGCAGCTCAGGGTCCCCGCAGTATGAGCAGTTCTTC. The chain couples TRBV5-4 to TRBJ2-1, with D tentatively TRBD1 (5 bases). Trimming left V 3 bases short and J 8 bases short, with 15 bases between. Germline V CDR1 and CDR2: SGHNT, YYREEE (reference sequence). The CDR3 has 14 amino acids.

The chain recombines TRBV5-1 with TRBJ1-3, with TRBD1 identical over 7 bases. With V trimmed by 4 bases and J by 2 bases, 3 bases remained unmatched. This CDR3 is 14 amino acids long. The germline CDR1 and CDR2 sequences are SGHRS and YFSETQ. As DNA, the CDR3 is TGCGCCAGCAGCGGGGGGACAGCTGGAAACACCATATATTTT. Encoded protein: CASSGGTAGNTIYF.

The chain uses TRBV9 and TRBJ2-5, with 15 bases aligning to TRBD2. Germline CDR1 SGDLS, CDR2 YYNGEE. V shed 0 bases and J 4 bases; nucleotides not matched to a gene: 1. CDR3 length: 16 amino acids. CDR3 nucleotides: TGTGCCAGCAGCGTAGGGACTAGCGGGGGGGCAGAGACCCAGTACTTC. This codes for CASSVGTSGGAETQYF.

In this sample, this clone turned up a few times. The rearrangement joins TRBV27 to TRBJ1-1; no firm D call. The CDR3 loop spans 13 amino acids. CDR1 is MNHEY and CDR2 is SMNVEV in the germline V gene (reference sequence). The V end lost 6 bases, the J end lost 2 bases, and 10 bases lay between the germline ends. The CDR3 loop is CASRLNSNTEAFF. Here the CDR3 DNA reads TGTGCCAGCAGACTTAACAGTAACACTGAAGCTTTCTTT.

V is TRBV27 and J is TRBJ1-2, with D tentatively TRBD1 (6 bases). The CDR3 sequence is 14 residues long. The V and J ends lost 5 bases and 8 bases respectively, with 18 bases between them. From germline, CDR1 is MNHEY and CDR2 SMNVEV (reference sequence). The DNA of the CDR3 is TGTGCCAGCAGTGAGACCTACAGGGACCAAGGCTACACCTTC. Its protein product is CASSETYRDQGYTF.

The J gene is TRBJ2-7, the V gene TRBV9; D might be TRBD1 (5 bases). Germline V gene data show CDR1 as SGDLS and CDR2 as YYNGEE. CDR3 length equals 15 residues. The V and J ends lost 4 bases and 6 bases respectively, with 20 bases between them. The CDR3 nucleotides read TGTGCCAGCAGCCTAGGGTGGGGCCTCTTGGGCGAGCAGTACTTC. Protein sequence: CASSLGWGLLGEQYF.

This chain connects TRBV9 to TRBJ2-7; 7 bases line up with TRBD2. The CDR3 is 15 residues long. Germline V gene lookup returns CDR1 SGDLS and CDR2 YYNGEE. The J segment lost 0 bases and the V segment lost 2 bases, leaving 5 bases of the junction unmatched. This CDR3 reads CASSVRAGSSYEQYF. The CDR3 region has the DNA TGTGCCAGCAGCGTTAGAGCGGGGAGCTCCTACGAGCAGTACTTC.

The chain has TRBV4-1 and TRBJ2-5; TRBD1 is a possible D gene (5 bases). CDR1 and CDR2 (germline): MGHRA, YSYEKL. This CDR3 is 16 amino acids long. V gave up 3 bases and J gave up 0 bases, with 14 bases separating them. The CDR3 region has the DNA TGCGCCAGCAGCCAGACAGCAAACCAGTACCAAGAGACCCAGTACTTC. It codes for CASSQTANQYQETQYF.

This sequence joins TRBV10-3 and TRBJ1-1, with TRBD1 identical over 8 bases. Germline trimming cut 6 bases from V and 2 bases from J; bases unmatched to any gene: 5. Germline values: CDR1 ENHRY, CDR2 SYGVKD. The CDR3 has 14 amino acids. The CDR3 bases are TGTGCCATCAGCCGCGGACAGGGAAACACTGAAGCTTTCTTT. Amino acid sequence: CAISRGQGNTEAFF.

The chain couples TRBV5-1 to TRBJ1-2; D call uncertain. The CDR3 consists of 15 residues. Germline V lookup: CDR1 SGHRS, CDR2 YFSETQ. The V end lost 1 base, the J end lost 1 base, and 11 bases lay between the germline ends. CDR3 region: CASSLRGDNNYGYTF. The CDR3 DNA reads TGCGCCAGCAGCTTGAGAGGAGATAATAACTATGGCTACACCTTC.

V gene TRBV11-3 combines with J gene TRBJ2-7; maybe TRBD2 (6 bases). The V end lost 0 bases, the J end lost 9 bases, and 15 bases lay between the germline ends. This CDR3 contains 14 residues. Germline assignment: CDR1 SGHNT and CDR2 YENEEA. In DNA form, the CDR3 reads TGTGCCAGCAGCTTAGATCGCGGGGCGCGAAGGCAGTACTTC. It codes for CASSLDRGARRQYF.

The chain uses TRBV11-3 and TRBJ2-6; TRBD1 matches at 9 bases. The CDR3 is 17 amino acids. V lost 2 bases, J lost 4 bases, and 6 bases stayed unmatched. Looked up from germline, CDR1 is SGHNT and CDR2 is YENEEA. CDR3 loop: CASSLTGTGYGANVLTF. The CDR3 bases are TGTGCCAGCAGCTTAACCGGGACAGGGTACGGGGCCAACGTCCTGACTTTC.

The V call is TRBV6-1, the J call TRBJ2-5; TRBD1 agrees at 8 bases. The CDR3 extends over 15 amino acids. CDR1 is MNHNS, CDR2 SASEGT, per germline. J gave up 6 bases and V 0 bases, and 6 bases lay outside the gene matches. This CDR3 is CASSEAGTGAQTQYF. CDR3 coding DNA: TGTGCCAGCAGTGAAGCGGGGACAGGAGCCCAGACCCAGTACTTC.

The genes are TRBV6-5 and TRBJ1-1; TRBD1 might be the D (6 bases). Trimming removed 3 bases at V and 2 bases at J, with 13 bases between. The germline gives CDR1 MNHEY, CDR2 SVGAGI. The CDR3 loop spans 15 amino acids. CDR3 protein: CASSYSGGYNTEAFF. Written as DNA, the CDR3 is TGTGCCAGCAGTTATAGTGGGGGCTATAACACTGAAGCTTTCTTT.

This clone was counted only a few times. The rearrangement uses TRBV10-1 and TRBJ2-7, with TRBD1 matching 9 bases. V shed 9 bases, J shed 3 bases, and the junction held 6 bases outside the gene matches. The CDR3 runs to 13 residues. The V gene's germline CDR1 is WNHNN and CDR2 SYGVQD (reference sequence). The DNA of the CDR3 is TGCGCCAGAGACCGGGACAGGGTCTACGAGCAGTACTTC. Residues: CARDRDRVYEQYF.

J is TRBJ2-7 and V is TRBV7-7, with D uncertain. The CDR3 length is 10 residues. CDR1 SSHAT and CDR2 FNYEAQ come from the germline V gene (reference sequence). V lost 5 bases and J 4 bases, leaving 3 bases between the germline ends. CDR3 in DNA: TGTGCCAGCAGCCTATACGAGCAGTACTTC. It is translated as CASSLYEQYF.

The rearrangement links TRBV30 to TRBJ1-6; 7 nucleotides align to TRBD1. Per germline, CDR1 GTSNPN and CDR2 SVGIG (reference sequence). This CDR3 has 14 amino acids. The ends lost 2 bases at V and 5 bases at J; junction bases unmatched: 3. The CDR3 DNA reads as TGTGCCTGGAGTACGACAGGGAATAATTCACCCCTCCACTTT. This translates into CAWSTTGNNSPLHF. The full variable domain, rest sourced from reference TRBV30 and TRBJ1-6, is SQTIHQWPATLVQPVGSPLSLECTVEGTSNPNLYWYRQAAGRGLQLLFYSVGIGQISSEVPQNLSASRPQDRQFILSSKKLLLSDSGFYLCAWSTTGNNSPLHFGNGTRLTVT.

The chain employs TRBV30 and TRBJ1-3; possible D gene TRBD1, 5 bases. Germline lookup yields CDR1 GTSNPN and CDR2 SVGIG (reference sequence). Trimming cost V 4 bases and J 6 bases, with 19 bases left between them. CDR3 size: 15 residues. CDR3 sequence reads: CAWTPGGQGLNTIYF. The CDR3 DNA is TGTGCCTGGACTCCCGGCGGCCAGGGATTAAACACCATATATTTT.

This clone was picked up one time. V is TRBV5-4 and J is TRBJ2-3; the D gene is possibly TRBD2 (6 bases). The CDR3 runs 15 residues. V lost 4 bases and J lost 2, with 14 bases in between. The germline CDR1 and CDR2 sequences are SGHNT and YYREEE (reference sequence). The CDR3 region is CASSQGLANTDTQYF. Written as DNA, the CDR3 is TGTGCCAGCAGCCAGGGACTGGCAAACACAGATACGCAGTATTTT.

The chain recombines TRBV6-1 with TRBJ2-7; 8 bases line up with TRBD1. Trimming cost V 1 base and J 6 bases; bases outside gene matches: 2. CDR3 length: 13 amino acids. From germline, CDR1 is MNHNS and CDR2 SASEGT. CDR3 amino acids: CASSEGQGSEQYF. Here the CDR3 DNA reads TGTGCCAGCAGTGAAGGACAGGGGAGCGAGCAGTACTTC.